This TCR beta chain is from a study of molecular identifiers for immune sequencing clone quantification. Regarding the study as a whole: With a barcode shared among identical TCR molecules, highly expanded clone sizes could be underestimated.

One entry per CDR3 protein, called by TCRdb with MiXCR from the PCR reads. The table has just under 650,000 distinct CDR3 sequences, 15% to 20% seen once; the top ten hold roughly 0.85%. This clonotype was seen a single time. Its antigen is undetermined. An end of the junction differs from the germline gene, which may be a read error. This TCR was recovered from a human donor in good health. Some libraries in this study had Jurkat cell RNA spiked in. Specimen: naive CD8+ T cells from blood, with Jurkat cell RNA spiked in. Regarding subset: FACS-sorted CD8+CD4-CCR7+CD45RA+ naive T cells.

CDR3 sequence: CASSPSSGGAETRYF. In DNA form, the CDR3 reads TGTGCCAGCAGCCCCTCTAGCGGGGGGGCGGAGACCCGGTACTTC. V usage is TRBV3-1 and J usage is TRBJ2-5; 12 bases match TRBD2. Germline CDR1 is LGHDT and CDR2 is YNNKEL (reference sequence). The CDR3 covers 15 residues.